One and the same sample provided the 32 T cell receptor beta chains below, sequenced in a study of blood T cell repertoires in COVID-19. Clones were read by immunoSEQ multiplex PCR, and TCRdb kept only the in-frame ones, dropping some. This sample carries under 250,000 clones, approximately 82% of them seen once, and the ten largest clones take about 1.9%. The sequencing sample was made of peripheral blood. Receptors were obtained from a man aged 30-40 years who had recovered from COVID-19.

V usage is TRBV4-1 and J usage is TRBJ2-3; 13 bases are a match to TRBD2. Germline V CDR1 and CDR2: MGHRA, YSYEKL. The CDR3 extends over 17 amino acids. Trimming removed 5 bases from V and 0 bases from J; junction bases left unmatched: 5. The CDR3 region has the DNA TGCGCCAGCAGCTCGGGACTAGCGGGGACTAGCACAGATACGCAGTATTTT. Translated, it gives CASSSGLAGTSTDTQYF.

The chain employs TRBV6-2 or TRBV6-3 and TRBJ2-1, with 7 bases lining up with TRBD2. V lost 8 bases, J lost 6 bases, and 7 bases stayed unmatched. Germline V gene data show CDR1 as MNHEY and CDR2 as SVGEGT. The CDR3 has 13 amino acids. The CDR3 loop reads CASGQRGLNEQFF. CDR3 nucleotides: TGTGCCAGCGGCCAGCGGGGTCTCAATGAGCAGTTCTTC.

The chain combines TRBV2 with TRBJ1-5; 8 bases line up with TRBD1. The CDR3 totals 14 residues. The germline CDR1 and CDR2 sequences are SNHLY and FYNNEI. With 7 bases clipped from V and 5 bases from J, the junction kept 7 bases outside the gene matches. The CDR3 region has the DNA TGTGCCAGCAACCGCGGACAGGGCGATCAGCCCCAGCATTTT. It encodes CASNRGQGDQPQHF. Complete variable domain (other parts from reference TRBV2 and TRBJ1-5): EPEVTQTPSHQVTQMGQEVILRCVPISNHLYFYWYRQILGQKVEFLVSFYNNEISEKSEIFDDQFSVERPDGSNFTLKIRSTKLEDSAMYFCASNRGQGDQPQHFGDGTRLSIL.

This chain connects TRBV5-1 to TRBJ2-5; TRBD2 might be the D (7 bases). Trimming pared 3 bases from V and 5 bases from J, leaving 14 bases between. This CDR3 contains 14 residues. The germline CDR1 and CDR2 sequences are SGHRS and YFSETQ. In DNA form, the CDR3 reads TGCGCCAGCAGCTCCTCTTGGGGGGGCGAGACCCAGTACTTC. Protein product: CASSSSWGGETQYF.

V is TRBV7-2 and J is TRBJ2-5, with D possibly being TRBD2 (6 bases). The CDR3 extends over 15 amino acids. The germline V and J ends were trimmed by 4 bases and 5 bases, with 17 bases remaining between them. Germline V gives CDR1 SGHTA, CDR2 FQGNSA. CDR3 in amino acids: CASSSYIGGFETQYF. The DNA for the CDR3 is TGTGCCAGCAGCTCCTACATCGGGGGTTTTGAGACCCAGTACTTC.

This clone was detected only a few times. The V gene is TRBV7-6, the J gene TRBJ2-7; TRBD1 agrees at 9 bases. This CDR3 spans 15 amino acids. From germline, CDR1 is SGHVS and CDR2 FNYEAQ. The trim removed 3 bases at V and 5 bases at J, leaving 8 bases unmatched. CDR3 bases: TGTGCCAGCAGCTTGGGGACAGGGACAGGCCACGAGCAGTACTTC. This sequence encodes CASSLGTGTGHEQYF.

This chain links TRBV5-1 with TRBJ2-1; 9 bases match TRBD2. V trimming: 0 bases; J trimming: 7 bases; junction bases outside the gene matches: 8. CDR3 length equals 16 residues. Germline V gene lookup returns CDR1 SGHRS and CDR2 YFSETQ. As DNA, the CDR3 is TGCGCCAGCAGCTTGGAGGGCGGGAGGGCCGGTAATGAGCAGTTCTTC. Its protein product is CASSLEGGRAGNEQFF.

The CDR3 nucleotides are TGTGCCAGTAGTATGGATCGTGGTGCGGGGATCGGGCAGCCCCAGCATTTT. Its translation: CASSMDRGAGIGQPQHF. The chain couples TRBV19 to TRBJ1-5, with D hard to call. There are 17 residues in the CDR3. Trimming cost V 3 bases and J 7 bases, with 22 bases left between them. Germline CDR1 LNHDA, CDR2 SQIVND (reference sequence). The whole variable domain, remainder taken from reference TRBV19 and TRBJ1-5, is DGGITQSPKYLFRKEGQNVTLSCEQNLNHDAMYWYRQDPGQGLRLIYYSQIVNDFQKGDIAEGYSVSREKKESFPLTVTSAQKNPTAFYLCASSMDRGAGIGQPQHFGDGTRLSIL.

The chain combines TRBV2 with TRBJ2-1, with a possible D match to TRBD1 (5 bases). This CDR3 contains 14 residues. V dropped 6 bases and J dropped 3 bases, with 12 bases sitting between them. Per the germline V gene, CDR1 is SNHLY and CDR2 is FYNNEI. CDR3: CASSVDGHYNEQFF. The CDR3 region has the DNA TGTGCCAGCAGCGTGGACGGACACTACAATGAGCAGTTCTTC.

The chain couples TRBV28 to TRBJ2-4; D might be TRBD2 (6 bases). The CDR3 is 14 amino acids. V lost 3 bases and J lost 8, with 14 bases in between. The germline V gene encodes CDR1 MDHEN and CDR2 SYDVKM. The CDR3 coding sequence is TGTGCCAGCAGTTTCCTCTCTAGCGAAGACATTCAGTACTTC. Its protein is CASSFLSSEDIQYF.

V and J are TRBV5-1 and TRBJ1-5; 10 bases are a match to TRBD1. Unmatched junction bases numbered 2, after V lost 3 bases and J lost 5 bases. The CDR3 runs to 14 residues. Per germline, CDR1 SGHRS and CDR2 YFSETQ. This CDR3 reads CASSWTGGDQPQHF. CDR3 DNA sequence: TGCGCCAGCAGCTGGACAGGGGGGGATCAGCCCCAGCATTTT.

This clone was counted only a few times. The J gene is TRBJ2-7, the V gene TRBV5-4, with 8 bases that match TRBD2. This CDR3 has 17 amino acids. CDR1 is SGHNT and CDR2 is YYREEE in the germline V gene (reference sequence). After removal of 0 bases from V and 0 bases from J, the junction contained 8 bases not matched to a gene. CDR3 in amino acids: CASSLDPGLGGSYEQYF. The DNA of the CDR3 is TGTGCCAGCAGCTTGGATCCGGGACTAGGAGGCTCCTACGAGCAGTACTTC.

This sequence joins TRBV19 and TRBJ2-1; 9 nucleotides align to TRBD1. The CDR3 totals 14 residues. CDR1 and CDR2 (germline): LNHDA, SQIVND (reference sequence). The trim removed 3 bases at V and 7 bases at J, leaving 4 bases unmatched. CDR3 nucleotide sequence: TGTGCCAGTAGTATGGCCGGGACAGGGAATGAGCAGTTCTTC. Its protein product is CASSMAGTGNEQFF. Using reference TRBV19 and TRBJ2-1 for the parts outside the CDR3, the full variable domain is DGGITQSPKYLFRKEGQNVTLSCEQNLNHDAMYWYRQDPGQGLRLIYYSQIVNDFQKGDIAEGYSVSREKKESFPLTVTSAQKNPTAFYLCASSMAGTGNEQFFGPGTRLTVL.

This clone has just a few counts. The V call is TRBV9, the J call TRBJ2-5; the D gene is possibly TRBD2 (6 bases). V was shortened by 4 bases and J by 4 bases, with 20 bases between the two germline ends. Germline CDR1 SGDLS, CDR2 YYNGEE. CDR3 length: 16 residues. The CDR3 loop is CASSQESSGGLETQYF. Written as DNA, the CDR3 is TGTGCCAGCAGCCAAGAGAGTAGCGGAGGATTAGAGACCCAGTACTTC.

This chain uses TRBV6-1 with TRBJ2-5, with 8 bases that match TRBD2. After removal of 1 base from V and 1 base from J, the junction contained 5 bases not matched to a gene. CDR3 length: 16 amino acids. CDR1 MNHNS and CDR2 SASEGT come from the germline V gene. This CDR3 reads CASSEVDSGGQETQYF. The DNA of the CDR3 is TGTGCCAGCAGTGAAGTAGACAGCGGGGGCCAAGAGACCCAGTACTTC.

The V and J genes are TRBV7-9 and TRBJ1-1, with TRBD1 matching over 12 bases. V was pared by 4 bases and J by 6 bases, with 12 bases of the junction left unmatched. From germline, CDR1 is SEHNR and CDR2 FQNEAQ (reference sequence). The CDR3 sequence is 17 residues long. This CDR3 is CASSWGSGQGAEAEAFF. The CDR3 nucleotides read TGTGCCAGCAGCTGGGGATCGGGACAGGGGGCGGAGGCTGAAGCTTTCTTT.

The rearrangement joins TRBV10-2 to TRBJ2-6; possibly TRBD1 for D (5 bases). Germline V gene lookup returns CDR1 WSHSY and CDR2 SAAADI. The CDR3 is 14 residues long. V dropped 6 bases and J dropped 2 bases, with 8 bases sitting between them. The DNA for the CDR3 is TGCGCCAGCAGGGACATAGCTGGGGCCAACGTCCTGACTTTC. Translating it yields CASRDIAGANVLTF.

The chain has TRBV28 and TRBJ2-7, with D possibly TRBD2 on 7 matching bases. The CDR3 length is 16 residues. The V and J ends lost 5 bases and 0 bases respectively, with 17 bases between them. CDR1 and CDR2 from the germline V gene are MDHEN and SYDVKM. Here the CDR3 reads CASSGNGGGSSYEQYV. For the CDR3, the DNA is TGTGCCAGCAGTGGAAATGGGGGCGGGAGCTCCTACGAGCAGTACGTC.

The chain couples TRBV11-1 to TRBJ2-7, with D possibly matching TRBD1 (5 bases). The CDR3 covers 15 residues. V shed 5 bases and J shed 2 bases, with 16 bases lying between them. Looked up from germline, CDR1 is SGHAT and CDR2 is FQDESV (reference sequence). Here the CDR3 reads CASSTATGQTYEQYV. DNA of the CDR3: TGTGCCAGCAGCACGGCCACCGGACAAACCTACGAGCAGTACGTC.

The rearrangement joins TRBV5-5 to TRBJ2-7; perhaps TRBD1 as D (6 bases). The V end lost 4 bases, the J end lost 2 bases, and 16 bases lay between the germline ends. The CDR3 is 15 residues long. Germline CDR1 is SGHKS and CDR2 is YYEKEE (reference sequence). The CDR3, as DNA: TGTGCCAGCAGCCGGACAGCAACCGAACCCTACGAGCAGTACGTC. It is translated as CASSRTATEPYEQYV.

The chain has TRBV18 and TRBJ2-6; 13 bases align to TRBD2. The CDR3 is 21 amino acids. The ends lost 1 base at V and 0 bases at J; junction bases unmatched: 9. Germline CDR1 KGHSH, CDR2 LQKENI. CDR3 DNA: TGTGCCAGCTCACCACTGGCAGCCGGACTAGCGGGGGCCTCTGGGGCCAACGTCCTGACTTTC. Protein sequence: CASSPLAAGLAGASGANVLTF.

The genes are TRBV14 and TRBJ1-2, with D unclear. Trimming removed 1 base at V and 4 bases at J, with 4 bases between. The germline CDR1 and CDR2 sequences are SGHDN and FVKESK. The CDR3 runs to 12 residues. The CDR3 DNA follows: TGTGCCAGCAGCCAAGCCGGCTATGGCTACACCTTC. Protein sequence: CASSQAGYGYTF.

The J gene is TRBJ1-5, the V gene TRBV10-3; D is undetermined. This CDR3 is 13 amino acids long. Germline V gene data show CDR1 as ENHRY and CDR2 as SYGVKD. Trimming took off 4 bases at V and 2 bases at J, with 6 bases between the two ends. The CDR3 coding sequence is TGTGCCATCAGTGGTAGCGGCAATCAGCCCCAGCATTTT. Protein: CAISGSGNQPQHF.

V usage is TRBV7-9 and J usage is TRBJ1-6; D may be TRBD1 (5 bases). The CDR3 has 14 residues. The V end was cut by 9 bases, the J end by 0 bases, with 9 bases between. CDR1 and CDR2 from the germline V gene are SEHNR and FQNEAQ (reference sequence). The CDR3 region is CASQGSSYNSPLHF. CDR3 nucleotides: TGTGCCAGTCAGGGTAGCTCCTATAATTCACCCCTCCACTTT.

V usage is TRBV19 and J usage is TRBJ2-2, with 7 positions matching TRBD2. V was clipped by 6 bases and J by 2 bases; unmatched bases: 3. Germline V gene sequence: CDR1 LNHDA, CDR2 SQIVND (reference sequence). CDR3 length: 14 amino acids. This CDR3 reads CASRGGFNTGELFF. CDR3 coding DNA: TGTGCCAGTAGGGGAGGGTTTAACACCGGGGAGCTGTTTTTT.

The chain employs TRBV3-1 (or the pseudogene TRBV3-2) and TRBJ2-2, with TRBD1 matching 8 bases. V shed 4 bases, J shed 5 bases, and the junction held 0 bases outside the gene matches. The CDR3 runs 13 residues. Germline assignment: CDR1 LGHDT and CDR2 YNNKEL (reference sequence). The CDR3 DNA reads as TGTGCCAGCAGCCGACAGGGGACCGGGGAGCTGTTTTTT. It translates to CASSRQGTGELFF.

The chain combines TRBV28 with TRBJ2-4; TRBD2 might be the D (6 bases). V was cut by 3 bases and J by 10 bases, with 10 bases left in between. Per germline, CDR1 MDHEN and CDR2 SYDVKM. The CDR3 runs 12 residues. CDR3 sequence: CASSFRERIQYF. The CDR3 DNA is TGTGCCAGCAGTTTCCGGGAGCGGATTCAGTACTTC.

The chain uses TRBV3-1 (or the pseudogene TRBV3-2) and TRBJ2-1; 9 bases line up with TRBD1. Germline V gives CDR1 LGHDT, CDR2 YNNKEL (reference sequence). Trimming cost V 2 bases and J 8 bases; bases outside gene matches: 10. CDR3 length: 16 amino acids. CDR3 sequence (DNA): TGTGCCAGCAGCCAACTCACCGGGACAGGGACGGATGAGCAGTTCTTC. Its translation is CASSQLTGTGTDEQFF.

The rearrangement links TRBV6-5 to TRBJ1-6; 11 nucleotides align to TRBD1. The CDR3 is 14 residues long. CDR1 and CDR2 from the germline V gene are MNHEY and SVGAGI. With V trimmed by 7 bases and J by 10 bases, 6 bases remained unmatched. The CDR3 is CASTPGQGGSPLHF. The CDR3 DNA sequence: TGTGCCAGCACTCCGGGACAGGGGGGATCACCCCTCCACTTT.

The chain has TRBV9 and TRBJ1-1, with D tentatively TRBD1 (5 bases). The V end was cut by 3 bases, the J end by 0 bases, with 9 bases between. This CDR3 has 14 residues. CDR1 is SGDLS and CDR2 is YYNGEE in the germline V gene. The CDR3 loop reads CASSGGTVNTEAFF. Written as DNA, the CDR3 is TGTGCCAGCAGCGGGGGGACTGTGAACACTGAAGCTTTCTTT.

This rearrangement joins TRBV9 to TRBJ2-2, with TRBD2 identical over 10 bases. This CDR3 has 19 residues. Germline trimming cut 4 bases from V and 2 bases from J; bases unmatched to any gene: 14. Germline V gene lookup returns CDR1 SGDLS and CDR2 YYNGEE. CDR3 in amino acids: CASSPRDSGGAKNTGELFF. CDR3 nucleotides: TGTGCCAGCAGCCCCAGGGACAGCGGGGGGGCAAAAAACACCGGGGAGCTGTTTTTT. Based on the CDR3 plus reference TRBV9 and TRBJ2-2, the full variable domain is DSGVTQTPKHLITATGQRVTLRCSPRSGDLSVYWYQQSLDQGLQFLIQYYNGEERAKGNILERFSAQQFPDLHSELNLSSLELGDSALYFCASSPRDSGGAKNTGELFFGEGSRLTVL.

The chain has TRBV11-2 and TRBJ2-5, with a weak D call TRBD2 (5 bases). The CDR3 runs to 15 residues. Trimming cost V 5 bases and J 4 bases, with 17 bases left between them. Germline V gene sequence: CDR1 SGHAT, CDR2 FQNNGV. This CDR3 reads CASSLTVRAGETQYF. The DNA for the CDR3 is TGTGCCAGCAGCCTCACCGTTCGGGCGGGAGAGACCCAGTACTTC.